This T cell receptor beta chain was documented in a study of OX40 agonist ivuxolimab in advanced cancers. Study information: With a range of roughly 20 to 85, age averaged approximately 60 years, and 75% to 90% were male. The study's findings and limits: Expanded peripheral T cell antigen specificity was not determined.

As regards this clone: Its matching antigen is unknown.

Here immunoSEQ multiplex PCR was the method, and the copy in TCRdb shows in-frame clones only, minus some. The sample has 35,000 or so clones, 82% seen once. Trimming took 4 bases from V and 2 from J; bases not matched to a gene: 8. The CDR3 is 15 residues long. The germline V gene has CDR1 SGHDT and CDR2 YYEEEE. The chain joins TRBV5-6 to TRBJ1-1, with 7 bases identical to TRBD1. The sequence was collected from an adult with an advanced solid tumor such as melanoma, head and neck, liver or kidney cancer. Specimen: CD4+ or CD8+ T cells sorted from blood, collected in a trial of the OX40 agonist ivuxolimab. CDR3 loop: CASSPRAGGNTEAFF. The CDR3 DNA reads TGTGCCAGCAGCCCCCGGGCAGGGGGAAACACTGAAGCTTTCTTT.